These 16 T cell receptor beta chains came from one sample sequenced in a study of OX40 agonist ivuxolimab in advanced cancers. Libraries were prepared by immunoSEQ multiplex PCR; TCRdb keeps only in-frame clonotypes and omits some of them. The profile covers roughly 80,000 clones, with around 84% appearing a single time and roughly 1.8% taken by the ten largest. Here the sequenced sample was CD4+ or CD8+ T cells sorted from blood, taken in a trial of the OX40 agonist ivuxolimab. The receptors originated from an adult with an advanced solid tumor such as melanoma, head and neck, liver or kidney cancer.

The CDR3: CSVGGPGGQETQYF. CDR3 coding DNA: TGCAGCGTTGGTGGGCCGGGAGGCCAAGAGACCCAGTACTTC. The V call is TRBV29-1, the J call TRBJ2-5; 7 bases agree with TRBD2. J lost 1 base, V lost 4 bases, and 6 bases had no gene match. This CDR3 has 14 amino acids. Germline values: CDR1 SQVTM, CDR2 ANQGSEA.

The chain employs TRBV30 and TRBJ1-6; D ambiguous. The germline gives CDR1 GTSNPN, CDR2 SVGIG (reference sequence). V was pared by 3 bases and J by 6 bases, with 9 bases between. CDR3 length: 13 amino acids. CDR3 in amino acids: CAWRPRANSPLHF. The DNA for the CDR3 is TGTGCCTGGAGGCCCCGGGCTAATTCACCCCTCCACTTT.

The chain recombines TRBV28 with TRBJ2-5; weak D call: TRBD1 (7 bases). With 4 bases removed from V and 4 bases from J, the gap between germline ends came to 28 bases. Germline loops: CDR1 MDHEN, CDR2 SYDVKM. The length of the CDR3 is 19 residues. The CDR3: CASSSYWAGRQGDGETQYF. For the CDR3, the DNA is TGTGCCAGCAGTTCTTATTGGGCGGGGCGGCAGGGGGACGGAGAGACCCAGTACTTC. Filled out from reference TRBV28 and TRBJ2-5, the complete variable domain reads DVKVTQSSRYLVKRTGEKVFLECVQDMDHENMFWYRQDPGLGLRLIYFSYDVKMKEKGDIPEGYSVSREKKERFSLILESASTNQTSMYLCASSSYWAGRQGDGETQYFGPGTRLLVL.

In DNA, the CDR3 is TGCGCCAGCAGCTTGTCCGGGGGGCGCGAGCAGTACTTC. The encoded protein is CASSLSGGREQYF. This rearrangement joins TRBV5-1 to TRBJ2-7, with a tentative D call TRBD2 (7 bases). The V and J ends lost 1 base and 6 bases respectively, with 11 bases between them. CDR1 is SGHRS, CDR2 YFSETQ, per germline. The CDR3 consists of 13 residues. Full variable domain (rest looked up from reference TRBV5-1 and TRBJ2-7): KAGVTQTPRYLIKTRGQQVTLSCSPISGHRSVSWYQQTPGQGLQFLFEYFSETQRNKGNFPGRFSGRQFSNSRSEMNVSTLELGDSALYLCASSLSGGREQYFGPGTRLTVT.

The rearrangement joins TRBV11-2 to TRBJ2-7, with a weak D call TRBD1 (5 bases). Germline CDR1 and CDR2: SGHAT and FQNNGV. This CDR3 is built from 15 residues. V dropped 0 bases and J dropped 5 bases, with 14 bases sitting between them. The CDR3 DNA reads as TGTGCCAGCAGCTTAGAACCTGGGTCAGGGAACGAGCAGTACTTC. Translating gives CASSLEPGSGNEQYF.

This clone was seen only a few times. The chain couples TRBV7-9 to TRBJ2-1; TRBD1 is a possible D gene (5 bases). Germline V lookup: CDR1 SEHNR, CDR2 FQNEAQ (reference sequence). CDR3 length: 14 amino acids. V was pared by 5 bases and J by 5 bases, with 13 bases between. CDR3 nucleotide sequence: TGTGCCAGCAGCAACCGAGACAGCGACAATGAGCAGTTCTTC. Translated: CASSNRDSDNEQFF.

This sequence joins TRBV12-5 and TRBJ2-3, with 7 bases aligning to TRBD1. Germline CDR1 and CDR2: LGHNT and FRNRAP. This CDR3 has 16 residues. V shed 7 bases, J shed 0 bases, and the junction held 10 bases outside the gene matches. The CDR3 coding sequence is TGTGCTAGTGTCAGGGGACAGAACCCTAGCACAGATACGCAGTATTTT. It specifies CASVRGQNPSTDTQYF.

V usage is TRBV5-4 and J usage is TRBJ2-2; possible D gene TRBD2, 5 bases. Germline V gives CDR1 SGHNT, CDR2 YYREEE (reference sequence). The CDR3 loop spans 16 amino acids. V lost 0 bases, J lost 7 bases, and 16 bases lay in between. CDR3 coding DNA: TGTGCCAGCAGCTTGGCTGTGACGAGGGCGTACGGGGAGCTGTTTTTT. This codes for CASSLAVTRAYGELFF.

This CDR3 reads CASSSGAGNTIYF. CDR3 nucleotide sequence: TGTGCCAGCAGCTCCGGCGCTGGAAACACCATATATTTT. The chain is built from TRBV7-8 and TRBJ1-3; no reliable D call. CDR3 length: 13 amino acids. V was cut by 4 bases and J by 2 bases, with 6 bases left in between. CDR1 and CDR2 from the germline V gene are SGHVS and FQNEAQ.

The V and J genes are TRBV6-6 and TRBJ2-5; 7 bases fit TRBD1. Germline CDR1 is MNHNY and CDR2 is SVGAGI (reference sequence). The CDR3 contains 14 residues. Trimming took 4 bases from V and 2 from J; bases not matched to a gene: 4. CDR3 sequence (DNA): TGTGCCAGCAGTTCACGCAGGGGGCAAGAGACCCAGTACTTC. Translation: CASSSRRGQETQYF.

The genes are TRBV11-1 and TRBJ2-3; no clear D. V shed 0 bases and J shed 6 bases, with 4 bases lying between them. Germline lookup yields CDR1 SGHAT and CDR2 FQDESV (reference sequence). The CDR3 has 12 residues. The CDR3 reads CASSLASDTQYF. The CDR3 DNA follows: TGTGCCAGCAGCTTAGCGAGCGATACGCAGTATTTT.

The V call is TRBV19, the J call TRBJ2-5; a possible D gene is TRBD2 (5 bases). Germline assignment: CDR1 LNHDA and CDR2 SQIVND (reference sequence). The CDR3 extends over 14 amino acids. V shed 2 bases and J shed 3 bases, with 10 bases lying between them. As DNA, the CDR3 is TGTGCCAGTAGTATATACGGGGTCGAAGAGACCCAGTACTTC. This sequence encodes CASSIYGVEETQYF.

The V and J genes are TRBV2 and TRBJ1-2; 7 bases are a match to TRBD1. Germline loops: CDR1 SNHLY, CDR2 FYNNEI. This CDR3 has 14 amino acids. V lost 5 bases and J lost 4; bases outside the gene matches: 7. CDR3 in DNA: TGTGCCAGCAGTCGACAGGGCCCAGTCTATGGCTACACCTTC. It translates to CASSRQGPVYGYTF.

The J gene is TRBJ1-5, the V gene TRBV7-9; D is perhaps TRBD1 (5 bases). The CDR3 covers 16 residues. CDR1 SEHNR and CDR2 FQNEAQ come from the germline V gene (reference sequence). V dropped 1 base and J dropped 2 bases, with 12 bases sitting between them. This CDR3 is CASSLVGGRGNQPQHF. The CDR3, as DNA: TGTGCCAGCAGCTTAGTCGGGGGACGCGGCAATCAGCCCCAGCATTTT.

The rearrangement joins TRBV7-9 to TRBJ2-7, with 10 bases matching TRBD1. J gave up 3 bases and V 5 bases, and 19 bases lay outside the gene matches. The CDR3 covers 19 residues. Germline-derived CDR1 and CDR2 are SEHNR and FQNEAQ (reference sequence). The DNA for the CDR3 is TGTGCCAGCAGCCCGAGGGCGGGACAGGGGACAGTAAGCGGCTACGAGCAGTACTTC. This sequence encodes CASSPRAGQGTVSGYEQYF.

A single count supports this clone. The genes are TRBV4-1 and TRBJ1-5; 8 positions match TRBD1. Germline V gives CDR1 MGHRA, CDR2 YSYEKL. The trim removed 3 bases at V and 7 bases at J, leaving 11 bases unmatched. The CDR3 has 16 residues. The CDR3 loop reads CASSQDRQGLGQPQHF. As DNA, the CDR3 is TGCGCCAGCAGCCAGGACCGACAGGGGCTCGGGCAGCCCCAGCATTTT.